A selection of T cell receptor beta chains follows, all from one sample in a study of blood T cells in healthy people across ages. TCRdb reprocessed the 5' RACE reads with MiXCR, giving one entry per CDR3 protein. The repertoire includes over a million distinct CDR3 sequences, 35% to 45% of them detected once, and roughly 7.9% sits in the top ten. Source material: blood. The receptor set was obtained from a woman aged 18-30 years in good health. The conserved cysteine and the conserved F or W are not part of the CDR3 here. A D gene is named only where the DNA matches it firmly.

>-|TRBJ1-2|TRBV7-2
ASSLASGSRIYGYT
>TRBD2|TRBJ2-3|TRBV10-3
AISAGATADTQY
>TRBD2|TRBJ2-3|TRBV2
AIHKRGDLDTQY
>-|TRBJ1-1|TRBV20-1
SARVPAVVRNTEAF
>-|TRBJ1-1|TRBV7-3
ASSRRTDTEAF
>TRBD2|TRBJ2-7|TRBV20-1
SARIPGGYEQY
>TRBD2|TRBJ2-7|TRBV14
ASRGGRSSYEQY
>-|TRBJ2-5|TRBV6-1
ASSESTLRETQY
>TRBD1|TRBJ2-4|TRBV19
ASTNLGRAGTGFGEQY
>-|TRBJ1-1|TRBV25-1
ASSEDGDNRQEAF
>-|TRBJ2-7|TRBV3-1
ASSQPSNYYEQY
>-|TRBJ2-1|TRBV9
ASSPRTSFNEQF
>-|TRBJ1-5|TRBV20-1
SARRGGFGNQPQH
>-|TRBJ1-4|TRBV5-1
ASSLGGEKLF
>TRBD1|TRBJ2-7|TRBV2
ASSDWTGELGEQY
>TRBD1|TRBJ2-7|TRBV7-6
ASSLGQGLYNEQY
>TRBD1|TRBJ2-7|TRBV6-5
ASSPGGSREQY
>-|TRBJ2-1|TRBV7-2
ASSLGGSGNNEQF
>-|TRBJ2-2|TRBV4-1
AGSQDPGAGELF
>TRBD2|TRBJ2-7|TRBV6-2/TRBV6-3
ASSSGTYSYEQY
>-|TRBJ2-1|TRBV3-1
ASSLRRGATNQEQF
>TRBD2|TRBJ2-7|TRBV9
ASSVGSGGAADEQY
>TRBD1|TRBJ1-2|TRBV12-3/TRBV12-4
ATGAPENNHGYT
>-|TRBJ2-3|TRBV13
ASASRGDTQY
>-|TRBJ2-3|TRBV25-1
ASSEYFSLETDTQY
>-|TRBJ1-2|TRBV4-1
ASSQELAVANYGYT
>-|TRBJ2-1|TRBV30
AWSVAVQRSYNEQF
>TRBD2|TRBJ2-5|TRBV27
ASSLSRTSPIETQY
>TRBD1|TRBJ1-2|TRBV5-1
ASADSGTGGSGYT
>TRBD1|TRBJ1-2|TRBV11-2
ASSLEYQRTGINYGYT
>-|TRBJ1-1|TRBV7-3
ASSLLGPGYTEAF
>-|TRBJ2-1|TRBV20-1
SASSESVRDEQF
>TRBD2|TRBJ2-1|TRBV20-1
SASRGAGGYNEQF
>TRBD2|TRBJ2-3|TRBV6-1
ASQSGLAGADTQY
>-|TRBJ2-3|TRBV13
ASSPNPGPDTQY
>-|-|TRBV4-1
ASSPQGRDAYNEQY
>TRBD2|TRBJ2-7|TRBV10-3
AIRGTSGSLRSYEQY
>-|TRBJ2-1|TRBV9
ASGLGMDNEQF
>-|-|TRBV5-6
ASSSTWTGQETQY
>-|TRBJ1-1|TRBV18
ASSLSDRMNTEAF
>TRBD1|TRBJ1-2|TRBV6-6
ASSSSLGTVGSYT
>TRBD2|TRBJ2-1|TRBV5-1
ASSGGDGLVGEQF
>-|TRBJ1-2|TRBV6-6
ASSYSQGWYYGYT
>-|TRBJ1-2|TRBV7-2
ASSRTPDTNYGYT
>-|TRBJ2-3|TRBV10-3
AISEWDSPRDTQY
>-|TRBJ1-5|TRBV18
ASSPPAGLGNQPQH
>-|TRBJ1-5|TRBV28
ASSLTRDNQPQH
>TRBD2|-|TRBV2
ASTERLAGGLRPYEQY
>TRBD2|TRBJ2-1|TRBV2
ASSDLDGGDNEQF
>-|TRBJ1-2|TRBV9
ASSVGLQPTPMDYGYT
>-|TRBJ1-2|TRBV28
ASRLINYGYT
>TRBD2|TRBJ2-7|TRBV11-2
ASSSQTSGLYEQY
>TRBD2|TRBJ2-3|TRBV10-3
AISGGRGGLETDTQY
>-|TRBJ1-2|TRBV10-3
AISEGQAYYGYT
>TRBD1|TRBJ2-5|TRBV28
ASSGRDRGSNEQY
>TRBD2|TRBJ2-1|TRBV18
ASSPVAGVHNEQF
>-|TRBJ2-7|TRBV10-3
AISESGGVYNEQY
>-|TRBJ2-3|TRBV7-3
ASSLIWDRADTQY
>-|TRBJ2-3|TRBV11-2
ASSHEGTQY